This TCR beta chain was captured in a study of OX40 agonist ivuxolimab in advanced cancers. In the study overall: Dose-escalation patients suffered from hepatocellular carcinoma, melanoma, renal cell or head and neck cancer.

On this clone itself: The target antigen is unknown.

Exclusion applied to patients with autoimmune disease history or systemic immunosuppression. Whole-study results and caveats: Compared with others, partial responders at 0.1-3.0 mg/kg displayed clonal expansion among the lowest. Among the nonresponders, some also had low normalized T-cell clonal expansion.

CDR3 length: 16 amino acids. Germline CDR1 and CDR2: SGHRS and YFSETQ. The trim removed 4 bases at V and 6 bases at J, leaving 6 bases unmatched. TCRdb's table, derived via immunoSEQ multiplex PCR, lists solely in-frame clones and lacks some. The data show roughly 73,000 clones, with approximately 80% seen just once and around 0.96% held by the top ten. The specimen comprised CD4+ or CD8+ T cells sorted from blood, sampled in a trial of the OX40 agonist ivuxolimab. This TCR was recovered from an adult with an advanced solid tumor such as melanoma, head and neck, liver or kidney cancer. The genes are TRBV5-1 and TRBJ2-1; 14 positions agree with TRBD2. CDR3 bases: TGCGCCAGCAGCGCGACTAGCGGGGGGGTGGCCAATGAGCAGTTCTTC. Translated: CASSATSGGVANEQFF.